This T cell receptor beta chain is drawn from a study of blood T cell repertoires in COVID-19. Study overall: Researchers got acute and convalescent COVID-19 samples from the United States, Italy and Spain.

Original analysis: By means of reference gene primer amplification, nucleated cell counts were estimated. Here immunoSEQ multiplex PCR was the method, and the copy in TCRdb shows in-frame clones only, minus some. That table supplies the V and J calls and clone size; D and trimming were determined from the DNA. The table has about 140,000 clones, around 83% seen once. The ends were cut back, 0 bases at V and 5 bases at J, with 7 bases in the middle. The CDR3 extends over 14 amino acids. CDR1 and CDR2 (germline): MNHEY, SVGAGI. The source is a woman aged 60-75 years with acute or convalescent COVID-19. The chain is built from TRBV6-5 and TRBJ2-2; D gene ambiguous. Specimen: peripheral blood. The CDR3 spells CASSYSVQTGELFF. As DNA, the CDR3 is TGTGCCAGCAGTTACTCGGTACAGACCGGGGAGCTGTTTTTT.